This TCR beta chain derives from a study of T-cell memory formation after mild COVID-19. Study outcomes and limitations: Clones shrinking between day 15 and 85 showed a balanced CD4/CD8 split, and those that grew later tilted toward CD4+. Pre-infection memory showed some responding clones, and this suggested that cross-reactive memory joined.

TCRdb passed the 5' RACE reads through MiXCR, listing each CDR3 protein once. The data contain 210,000 or so distinct CDR3 sequences, approximately 20% of them singletons. This clonotype was picked up a small number of times. What it binds is not known. Trimming took 2 bases from V and 3 from J; bases not matched to a gene: 7. Germline CDR1 is KGHSH and CDR2 is LQKENI. The CDR3 contains 16 residues. The chain has TRBV18 and TRBJ2-3, with 8 positions matching TRBD1. The source material was PBMCs or a T cell subset sorted from them (not recorded which). This TCR derives from an adult woman who had mild COVID-19 (a few samples of this study predate the infection). Cell type and time point are not known. The CDR3 DNA reads as TGTGCCAGCTCACCAAGACAGGGGAAAGGTACAGATACGCAGTATTTT. It yields the protein CASSPRQGKGTDTQYF.